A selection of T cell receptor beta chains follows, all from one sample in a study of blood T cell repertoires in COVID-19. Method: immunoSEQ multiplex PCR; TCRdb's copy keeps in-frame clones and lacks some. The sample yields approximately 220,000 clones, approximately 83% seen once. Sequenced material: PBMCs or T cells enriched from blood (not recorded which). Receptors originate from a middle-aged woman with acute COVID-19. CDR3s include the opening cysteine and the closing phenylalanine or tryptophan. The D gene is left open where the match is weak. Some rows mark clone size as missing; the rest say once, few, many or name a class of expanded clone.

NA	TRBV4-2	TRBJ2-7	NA	CASSLSPSTGALREEQYF	TGTGCCAGCAGCCTAAGCCCCTCGACAGGAGCCCTACGCGAAGAGCAGTACTTC
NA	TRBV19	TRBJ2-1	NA	CASSPWGDSYNEQFF	TGTGCCAGTAGTCCATGGGGGGACTCCTACAATGAGCAGTTCTTC
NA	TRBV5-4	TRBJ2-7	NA	CASSFGGGHSLGYEQYF	TGTGCCAGCAGCTTTGGGGGGGGCCATTCGCTCGGCTACGAGCAGTACTTC
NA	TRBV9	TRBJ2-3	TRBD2	CASSGTSGESQDTQYF	TGTGCCAGCAGCGGCACTAGCGGGGAATCACAGGATACGCAGTATTTT
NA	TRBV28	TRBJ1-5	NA	CASNKQGRGAQPQHF	TGTGCCAGCAACAAGCAGGGGAGGGGCGCACAGCCCCAGCATTTT
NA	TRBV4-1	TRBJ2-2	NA	CASSPSSNTGELFF	TGCGCCAGCAGCCCGTCTTCCAACACCGGGGAGCTGTTTTTT
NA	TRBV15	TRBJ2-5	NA	CATSRARGVGETQYF	TGTGCCACCAGCAGAGCCCGGGGAGTGGGAGAGACCCAGTACTTC
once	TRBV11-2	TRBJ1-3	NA	CASSQQGMVTIYF	TGTGCCAGCAGCCAACAGGGAATGGTCACCATATATTTT
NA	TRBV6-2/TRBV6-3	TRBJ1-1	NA	CASSKIGHPNTEAFF	TGTGCCAGCAGTAAAATCGGACACCCGAACACTGAAGCTTTCTTT
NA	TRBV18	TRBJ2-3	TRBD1	CASSPQGAGDTQYF	TGTGCCAGCTCACCCCAGGGGGCGGGTGATACGCAGTATTTT
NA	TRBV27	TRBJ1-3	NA	CASSRSSGNTIYF	TGTGCCAGCAGTAGGAGCTCTGGAAACACCATATATTTT
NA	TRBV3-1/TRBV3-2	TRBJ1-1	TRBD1	CASSQPGQVNTEAFF	TGTGCCAGCAGCCAACCGGGACAGGTGAACACTGAAGCTTTCTTT
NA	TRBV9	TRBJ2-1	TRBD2	CASSVGREGEQFF	TGTGCCAGCAGCGTAGGCCGGGAGGGTGAGCAGTTCTTC
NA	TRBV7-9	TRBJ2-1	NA	CASSPGVVNEQFF	TGTGCCAGCAGCCCGGGAGTGGTCAATGAGCAGTTCTTC
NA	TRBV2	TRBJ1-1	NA	CASRSEGSTEAFF	TGTGCCAGCAGATCTGAGGGTTCTACCGAAGCTTTCTTT
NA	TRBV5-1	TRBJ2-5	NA	CASSLAAGNQETQYF	TGCGCCAGCAGCTTGGCCGCAGGGAACCAAGAGACCCAGTACTTC